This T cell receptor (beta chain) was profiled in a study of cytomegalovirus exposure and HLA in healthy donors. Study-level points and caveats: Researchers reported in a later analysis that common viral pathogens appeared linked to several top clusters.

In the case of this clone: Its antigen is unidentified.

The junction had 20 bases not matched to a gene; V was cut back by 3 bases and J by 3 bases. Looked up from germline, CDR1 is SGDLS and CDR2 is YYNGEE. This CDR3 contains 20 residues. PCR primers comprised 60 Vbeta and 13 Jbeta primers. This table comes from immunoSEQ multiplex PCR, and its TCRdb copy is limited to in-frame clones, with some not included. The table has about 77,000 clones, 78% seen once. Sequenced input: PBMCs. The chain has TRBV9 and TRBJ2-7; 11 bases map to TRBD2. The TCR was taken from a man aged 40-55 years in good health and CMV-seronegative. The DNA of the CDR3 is TGTGCCAGCAGCGCCGGGGACGCCGGGACTAGCGGTAACCAAGTCTACGAGCAGTACTTC. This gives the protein CASSAGDAGTSGNQVYEQYF.